This T cell receptor beta chain is drawn from a study of T and B cells in COVID-19 patients. The wider study: Of over 18 active-infection patients, some 11 were critically ill with mechanical ventilation or extracorporeal membrane oxygenation.

BIOMED2 TRB-A/B primer pools were used in multiplex TRB PCR. MiXCR, run by TCRdb on the multiplex PCR reads, gives a single entry per CDR3 protein. The sample lists roughly 25,000 distinct CDR3 sequences; around a third were seen once. TRB was amplified from about 260-540 ng of blood genomic DNA. Study-wide results and limits: Sorted SARS-CoV-2-responsive or tetramer+ T cells and CD4+, regulatory and CD8+ subsets were not yet sequenced. Symptomatic-phase blood samples from mildly ill patients and early samples from severe cases were scarce.

This CDR3 comprises 13 residues. Trimming pared 3 bases from V and 8 bases from J, leaving 11 bases between. The germline gives CDR1 LNHNV, CDR2 YYDKDF (reference sequence). This clonotype was found a few times. The antigen remains undetermined. The chain is built from TRBV15 and TRBJ1-5; no definite D call. The sequenced sample consisted of blood. This TCR was recovered from a human donor who had recovered from COVID-19. The CDR3 is CATSSAAWEPQHF. CDR3 sequence (DNA): TGTGCCACCAGCAGTGCTGCGTGGGAGCCCCAGCATTTT. Based on the CDR3 plus reference TRBV15 and TRBJ1-5, the full variable domain is DAMVIQNPRYQVTQFGKPVTLSCSQTLNHNVMYWYQQKSSQAPKLLFHYYDKDFNNEADTPDNFQSRRPNTSFCFLDIRSPGLGDTAMYLCATSSAAWEPQHFGDGTRLSIL.